The sequence of this T cell receptor (beta chain) was determined in a study of molecular identifiers for immune sequencing clone quantification. Points from the study as a whole: Highly expanded clone sizes could be underestimated by identical TCR molecules that share a barcode. Over 99% of effector molecules, but under 1% in naive cells, were held by clones with more than 20 RNA copies.

This CDR3 is 17 amino acids long. Trimming took 1 base from V and 1 from J; bases not matched to a gene: 7. CDR1 is SGHVS and CDR2 is FNYEAQ in the germline V gene. Libraries of naive CD8 cells were prepared from roughly 18,000 to 920,000 sorted cells using 10%, 30% or 50% RNA. Methods described previously, with TCR primers listed, were used for bulk TCR libraries. TCRdb processed the PCR reads anew with MiXCR; each CDR3 protein has one entry. The sample yields just under 650,000 distinct CDR3 sequences, 20% seen once. This clonotype was found many times. Antigen: not known. Sequencing was performed on naive CD8+ T cells from blood, with Jurkat cell RNA spiked in. Subset defined: FACS-sorted CD8+CD4-CCR7+CD45RA+ naive T cells. This sequence joins TRBV7-6 and TRBJ2-3; 8 bases match TRBD2. The clonotype comes from a human donor in good health. Some libraries in this study had Jurkat cell RNA spiked in. CDR3 nucleotide sequence: TGTGCCAGCAGCTTAGATCACCCAGCGGGGGGCACAGATACGCAGTATTTT. This codes for CASSLDHPAGGTDTQYF.